This T cell receptor beta chain is drawn from a study of ipilimumab plus nivolumab after autologous stem cell transplantation. Overall study context: Patients received a median of roughly five ipilimumab and 8 or 9 nivolumab doses. The myeloma group: high-risk transplant-naive, or relapse within 3 years after first autologous transplant. Study-wide results and limits: TCR repertoire, Treg phenotype and gut microbiota reportedly support more study of this approach.

Trimming cost V 4 bases and J 6 bases; bases outside gene matches: 4. CDR1 SGHRS and CDR2 YFSETQ come from the germline V gene. CDR3 length equals 14 residues. Regarding this clone: What it binds is not known.

Ipilimumab, 1 mg/kg, started 14 to 28 days after autologous transplant. The method was immunoSEQ multiplex PCR; TCRdb's version includes in-frame clones alone and lacks a portion of them. This sample has 8,500 to 10,000 clones, with 55% to 75% found just once. Material: PBMCs, obtained in a trial of ipilimumab plus nivolumab as post-transplant consolidation. This chain uses TRBV5-1 with TRBJ2-1; TRBD1 matches 10 bases. This TCR came from a female donor with multiple myeloma. CDR3 in DNA: TGCGCCAGCAGCGGACAGGGGGGAGGCAATGAGCAGTTCTTC. Its translation: CASSGQGGGNEQFF.